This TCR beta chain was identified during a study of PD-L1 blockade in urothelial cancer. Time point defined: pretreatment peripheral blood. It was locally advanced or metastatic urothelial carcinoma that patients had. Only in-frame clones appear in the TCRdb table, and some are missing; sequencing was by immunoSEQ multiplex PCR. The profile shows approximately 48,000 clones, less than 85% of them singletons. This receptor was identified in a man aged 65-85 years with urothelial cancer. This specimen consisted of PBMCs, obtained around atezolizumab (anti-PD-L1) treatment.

CDR3 sequence: CASSLTGTSNQPQHF. The CDR3 nucleotides read TGCGCCAGCAGCTTGACAGGGACTAGCAATCAGCCCCAGCATTTT. The chain is built from TRBV5-1 and TRBJ1-5; possibly TRBD1 for D (6 bases). Between the trimmed V and J ends, which lost 1 base and 0 bases, there was a span of 8 bases. The germline gives CDR1 SGHRS, CDR2 YFSETQ. This CDR3 spans 15 amino acids.